The text below deals with one TCR beta chain. The sample is drawn from a study of blood T cell repertoires in COVID-19. Background on the study: The United States, Italy and Spain supplied acute and convalescent COVID-19 samples.

TCRdb's table, derived via immunoSEQ multiplex PCR, lists solely in-frame clones and lacks some. The data hold approximately 100,000 clones, with about three quarters observed a single time. The receptor was derived from a human donor in a cohort sampled during active or convalescent COVID-19. The specimen was peripheral blood.

The chain's CDR3 is CSASGSQRGNYEQYF. In nucleotides, the CDR3 is TGCAGTGCTAGTGGGTCTCAGCGGGGAAACTACGAGCAGTACTTC. The chain combines TRBV20-1 with TRBJ2-7; 7 bases map to TRBD2. The CDR3 has 15 amino acids. Trimming at V came to 3 bases and at J to 3 bases, leaving 11 bases not matched to a gene. Germline V gene data show CDR1 as DFQATT and CDR2 as SNEGSKA (reference sequence).